The source of this TCR beta chain is a study of T cells after yellow fever vaccination. By 5'RACE template switching, TCR cDNA was produced, with a universal primer site and UMIs added in the process. TCRdb independently ran MiXCR on the 5' RACE reads; one entry per CDR3 protein. The repertoire holds 200,000 to 300,000 distinct CDR3 sequences, with roughly 3.5% as singletons. Findings and caveats of the study: A small share of clonotypes appeared in both CD4 and CD8 compartments. Most primary-vaccination clones recurred post-booster (about 96% CD4, over 70% CD8).

This clonotype has a count of ten or more. Its antigen is undetermined. This TCR derives from a young man who received the YFV17D yellow fever vaccine. The material was PBMCs, obtained 15 days after the yellow fever booster vaccination.

CDR3 residues: CSARDRVSQVQYV. CDR3 bases: TGCAGTGCTAGAGATCGGGTGAGCCAGGTGCAGTACGTC. V is TRBV20-1 and J is TRBJ2-7, with D unclear. Between the trimmed V and J ends, which lost 0 bases and 9 bases, there was a span of 15 bases. Germline V gene sequence: CDR1 DFQATT, CDR2 SNEGSKA (reference sequence). The CDR3 totals 13 residues.